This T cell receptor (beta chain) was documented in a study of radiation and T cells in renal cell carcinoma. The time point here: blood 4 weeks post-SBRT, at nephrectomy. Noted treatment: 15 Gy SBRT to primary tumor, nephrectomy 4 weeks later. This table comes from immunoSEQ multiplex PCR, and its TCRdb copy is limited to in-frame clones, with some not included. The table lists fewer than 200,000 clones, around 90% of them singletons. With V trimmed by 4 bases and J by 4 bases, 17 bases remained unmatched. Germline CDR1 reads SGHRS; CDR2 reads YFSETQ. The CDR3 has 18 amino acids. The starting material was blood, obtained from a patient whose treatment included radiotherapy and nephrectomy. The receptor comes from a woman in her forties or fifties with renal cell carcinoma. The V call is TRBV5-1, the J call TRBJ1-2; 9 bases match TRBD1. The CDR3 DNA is TGCGCCAGCAGCCTCCTGACAGGGGGAGCAGTAGGGGGCTATGGCTACACCTTC. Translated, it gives CASSLLTGGAVGGYGYTF.